The sample holds many counts of the clone carrying this TCR beta chain. What it recognizes is unknown. The data are from a study of breast tumors, draining lymph nodes, adjacent tissues. Overall study results and limits: Compared with lymph nodes, tumors were less diverse; compared with nontumor tissue, more. The lymph node origin of tumor T cells was framed as consistent with a hypothesis, not demonstrated. Findings are consistent with lymph node origin and intratumoral expansion of most tumor T cells.

TCRdb itself ran the multiplex PCR reads through MiXCR, one entry per CDR3 protein. The sample consists of around 290,000 distinct CDR3 sequences, 30% to 35% of them appearing once. Axillary draining lymph nodes of breast cancer patients supplied the node samples. Sequenced sample: axillary lymph node tissue. The clonotype comes from a female donor with breast cancer. Some clones in this sample may be carry-over from other donors' samples.

The CDR3 DNA reads TGTGCCAGCAGCTTAGTAGAGGGCTTCTCCTCCTACAATGAGCAGTTCTTC. Translation: CASSLVEGFSSYNEQFF. The V and J genes are TRBV7-2 and TRBJ2-1, with D possibly matching TRBD2 (5 bases). The germline CDR1 and CDR2 sequences are SGHTA and FQGNSA. V lost 1 base and J lost 0, with 13 bases in between. This CDR3 is built from 17 residues. Drawing the rest from reference TRBV7-2 and TRBJ2-1, the complete variable domain is GAGVSQSPSNKVTEKGKDVELRCDPISGHTALYWYRQSLGQGLEFLIYFQGNSAPDKSGLPSDRFSAERTGGSVSTLTIQRTQQEDSAVYLCASSLVEGFSSYNEQFFGPGTRLTVL.